This is a list of T cell receptor beta chains from one sample in a study of cytomegalovirus exposure and HLA in healthy donors. Data came from immunoSEQ multiplex PCR; TCRdb stores just in-frame clones and leaves some out. The sample shows approximately 170,000 clones, approximately 80% of them seen only once. Sequencing was done on a sample of PBMCs. The receptor set was obtained from a woman in her forties in good health and CMV-seropositive. Each CDR3 is given with its conserved first and last residue. A D gene is named only where the DNA matches it firmly. Size is omitted from some rows. Given values are once, few, many or a class for expanded clones.

abundance	d_gene	v_gene	j_gene	CDR3nt	CDR3aa
.	TRBD2	TRBV10-3	TRBJ2-3	TGTGCCTCCATGTCGGGCGGGGGGGCAACAGATACGCAGTATTTT	CASMSGGGATDTQYF
.	TRBD2	TRBV4-1	TRBJ2-2	TGCGCCAGCAGCCAAGGGACTAGCACCGGGGAGCTGTTTTTT	CASSQGTSTGELFF
.	.	TRBV7-9	TRBJ2-5	TGTGCCAGCAGCTTAAACTACGGCGGGGAGACCCAGTACTTC	CASSLNYGGETQYF
.	.	TRBV9	TRBJ2-3	TGTGCCAGCAGCCCCCAGGGAGATACGCAGTATTTT	CASSPQGDTQYF
.	TRBD1	TRBV30	TRBJ1-5	TGTGCCTGGGGACAGGGGGCAAGCCAGCCCCAGCATTTT	CAWGQGASQPQHF
.	TRBD1	TRBV5-1	TRBJ2-2	TGCGCCAGCAGCTTGGCCGACAGGGCGGACGGGGAGCTGTTTTTT	CASSLADRADGELFF
.	TRBD1	TRBV9	TRBJ1-1	TGTGCCAGCAGCGTAGACAGGGGGGACACTGAAGCTTTCTTT	CASSVDRGDTEAFF
.	TRBD1	TRBV7-2	TRBJ1-2	TGTGCCAGCAGCTCGGGACAGGGGAATGGCTACACCTTC	CASSSGQGNGYTF
.	TRBD1	TRBV9	TRBJ1-4	TGTGCCAGCAGCGCAGGGACAGGGGGTGAAAAACTGTTTTTT	CASSAGTGGEKLFF
.	TRBD1	TRBV2	TRBJ2-7	TGTGCCAGCAGTGGACAGGGGGCCTACGAGCAGTACTTC	CASSGQGAYEQYF
.	.	TRBV2	TRBJ1-2	TGTGCCAGCAGTCTACAGGGAGGGTATGGCTACACCTTC	CASSLQGGYGYTF
.	.	TRBV5-4	TRBJ1-2	TGTGCCAGCAGCTTGGCACGTAACACCTATGGCTACACCTTC	CASSLARNTYGYTF
.	.	TRBV7-9	TRBJ2-5	TGTGCCAGCAGCTTCCGAGGCGGCGGGCAAGAGACCCAGTACTTC	CASSFRGGGQETQYF
.	TRBD2	TRBV30	TRBJ2-1	TGTGCCTGGAGTCCCCGAGTTAGCGGGGGCAATGAGCAGTTCTTC	CAWSPRVSGGNEQFF
.	.	TRBV11-3	TRBJ1-4	TGTGCCAGCAGCTTAACGGCAGGGGTAATGAGGAAACTGTTTTTT	CASSLTAGVMRKLFF
.	.	TRBV19	TRBJ2-3	TGTGCCACTTCCCACCCCGGAGGCCCCACCTGGCAGTATTTT	CATSHPGGPTWQYF
.	.	TRBV5-6	TRBJ1-2	TGTGCCAGCCGCCTCTACGGACAACCCTATGGCTACACCTTC	CASRLYGQPYGYTF
few	.	TRBV11-2	TRBJ1-1	TGTGCCAGCAGCTTTAGCAGCACTGAAGCTTTCTTT	CASSFSSTEAFF
.	.	TRBV7-2	TRBJ2-7	TGTGCCAGCAGCTTTCTAGCCTCAGGGGTTTACGAGCAGTACTTC	CASSFLASGVYEQYF
.	TRBD1	TRBV19	TRBJ2-4	TGTGCCAGTAGTACCCACAGGGGGCCCGAAAACATTCAGTACTTC	CASSTHRGPENIQYF
.	.	TRBV7-9	TRBJ2-1	TGTGCCAGCAGCGCGAAGGGATCTTCGGGATACAATGAGCAGTTCTTC	CASSAKGSSGYNEQFF
few	.	TRBV6-1	TRBJ1-6	TGTGCCAGCAGTGAATCGGGCAGGGGACGAGGATCACCCCTCCACTTT	CASSESGRGRGSPLHF
.	TRBD2	TRBV7-6	TRBJ2-7	TGTGCCAGCAGCTTAGAACCTAGCGGGAGGCCCGAGCAGTACTTC	CASSLEPSGRPEQYF
.	TRBD2	TRBV7-2	TRBJ2-5	TGTGCCACAGCGGGAGGGCGGGTAGAGACCCAGTACTTC	CATAGGRVETQYF
.	TRBD1	TRBV27	TRBJ2-3	TGTGCCAGCGGGACAGGGAGGGGAGATACGCAGTATTTT	CASGTGRGDTQYF
.	.	TRBV19	TRBJ2-7	TGTGCCAGTAGTCTGTACGCCGGGGATTACTACGAGCAGTACTTC	CASSLYAGDYYEQYF
.	.	TRBV28	TRBJ2-7	TGTGCCAGCAGCTCACGCTATATCCCGCAGCAGTACTTC	CASSSRYIPQQYF
.	TRBD1	TRBV19	TRBJ1-4	TGTGCCAGTAGTAGGCGTGCAGGGGGAGAAGAAAAACTGTTTTTT	CASSRRAGGEEKLFF
.	TRBD1	TRBV2	TRBJ1-6	TGTGCCAGTTCGACAGGGGTCTTTAATTCACCCCTCCACTTT	CASSTGVFNSPLHF
once	.	TRBV20-1	TRBJ2-5	TGCAGTGCTAGCGGTCAAGAGACCCAGTACTTC	CSASGQETQYF
.	TRBD2	TRBV30	TRBJ2-2	TGTGCCTGGGACATAGCGGGAGGGCGAACCGGGGAGCTGTTTTTT	CAWDIAGGRTGELFF
.	.	TRBV5-4	TRBJ2-7	TGTGCCAGCAGCTTCCCCGGAACGAAGCCGGGCGAGCAGTACTTC	CASSFPGTKPGEQYF
.	TRBD1	TRBV29-1	TRBJ1-1	TGCAGCGTTGGGTCGGACAGGAGCTTCACTGAAGCTTTCTTT	CSVGSDRSFTEAFF
once	.	TRBV30	TRBJ1-2	TGTGCCTCATCGATGGGGGACTATAACTGGGTTGTAGCTAACTATGGCTACACCTTC	CASSMGDYNWVVANYGYTF
.	TRBD1	TRBV10-3	TRBJ2-1	TGTGCCATCAGTGACGACAGGGGGCGTAACAATGAGCAGTTCTTC	CAISDDRGRNNEQFF
few	.	TRBV19	TRBJ2-6	TGTGCCAGTAGTACCACAGGGTCTGGGGCCAACGTCCTGACTTTC	CASSTTGSGANVLTF
once	TRBD1	TRBV12-5	TRBJ2-2	TGTGCTAGTGGGTACCGGGACAGGGACACCGGGGAGCTGTTTTTT	CASGYRDRDTGELFF
.	.	TRBV5-6	TRBJ2-5	TGTGCCAGCAGCTTGGGGGGGGTGGAGACCCAGTACTTC	CASSLGGVETQYF
.	TRBD1	TRBV5-5	TRBJ2-5	TGTGCCAGCAGCTTGGCCCAGGGGGTTGAGACCCAGTACTTC	CASSLAQGVETQYF
once	.	TRBV5-5	TRBJ2-7	TGTGCCAGCAGCTCGGGATCTCAATTCCCATACGAGCAGTACTTC	CASSSGSQFPYEQYF
.	.	TRBV7-9	TRBJ1-2	TGTGCCAGCAGCCAGGGTACAGCTTTAGGCTACACCTTC	CASSQGTALGYTF
.	.	TRBV6-6	TRBJ1-1	TGTGCCAGCAGTTATTCGGCAGGGTCGAGGACTGAAGCTTTCTTT	CASSYSAGSRTEAFF
.	.	TRBV7-9	TRBJ1-2	TGTGCCAGCAGTCTACAGGATAGCTATGGCTACACCTTC	CASSLQDSYGYTF
once	.	TRBV21-1	TRBJ1-6	TGTGCCAGCAGCAAATGTATTAGGGTTGGGGACAGGGTAAATTCACCCCTCCACTTT	CASSKCIRVGDRVNSPLHF
.	TRBD2	TRBV9	TRBJ2-5	TGTGCCAGCAGCGTAGAGGGACTAGCGGGAGAAGAGACCCAGTACTTC	CASSVEGLAGEETQYF
.	.	TRBV7-9	TRBJ2-3	TGTGCCAGCAGCTTAGGCCTGGGGGCGAAAGATACGCAGTATTTT	CASSLGLGAKDTQYF
.	TRBD1	TRBV9	TRBJ1-4	TGTGCCAGCAGCAAGGACAGGGGATATGGTGAAAAACTGTTTTTT	CASSKDRGYGEKLFF
.	.	TRBV7-9	TRBJ1-4	TGTGCCAGCAGCTCGACAGGACTGAATGAAAAACTGTTTTTT	CASSSTGLNEKLFF
once	.	TRBV5-5	TRBJ2-3	TGTGCCAGCAGTACGGACTGGAATACGCAGTATTTT	CASSTDWNTQYF
.	TRBD2	TRBV29-1	TRBJ2-5	TGCAGCGTAGTAGGACTAGCGGGAGACCGATCCTTCCAAGAGACCCAGTACTTC	CSVVGLAGDRSFQETQYF
.	.	TRBV28	TRBJ2-7	TGTGCCAGCAGTTTAACGGGCGGGATCAGCTCCTACGAGCAGTACTTC	CASSLTGGISSYEQYF
.	TRBD1	TRBV7-9	TRBJ1-6	TGTGCCAGCACCATAACAGGGGAAAGTTCACCCCTCCACTTT	CASTITGESSPLHF
.	.	TRBV14	TRBJ1-1	TGTGCCAGCAGCCAAGGGATACTAACTGAAGCTTTCTTT	CASSQGILTEAFF
.	.	TRBV4-1	TRBJ2-5	TGCGCCAGCAGCCAAGGTGGGGTAGGGGTAGAGACCCAGTACTTC	CASSQGGVGVETQYF
once	TRBD1	TRBV15	TRBJ2-7	TGTGCCACCAGCAGAGACCCGGGACAGAACTACGAGCAGTACTTC	CATSRDPGQNYEQYF